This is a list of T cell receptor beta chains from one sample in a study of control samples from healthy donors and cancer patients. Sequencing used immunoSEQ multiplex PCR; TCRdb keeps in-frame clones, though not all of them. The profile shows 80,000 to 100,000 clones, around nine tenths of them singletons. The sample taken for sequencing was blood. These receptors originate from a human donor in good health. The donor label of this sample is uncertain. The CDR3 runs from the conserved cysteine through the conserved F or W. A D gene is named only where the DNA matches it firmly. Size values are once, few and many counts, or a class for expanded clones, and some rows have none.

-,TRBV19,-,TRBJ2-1,CASSPDSSSYNEQFF,TGTGCCAGTAGTCCGGACTCAAGCTCCTACAATGAGCAGTTCTTC
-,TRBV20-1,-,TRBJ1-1,CSASHPEAFF,TGCAGTGCATCACACCCTGAAGCTTTCTTT
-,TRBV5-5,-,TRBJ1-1,CASSSGAGLNTEAFF,TGTGCCAGCAGCTCTGGGGCAGGGTTGAACACTGAAGCTTTCTTT
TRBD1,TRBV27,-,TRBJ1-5,CASRQTDREFQPQHF,TGTGCCAGCAGACAGACAGACAGGGAATTTCAGCCCCAGCATTTT
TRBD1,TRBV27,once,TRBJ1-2,CASSLSQGAAGYTF,TGTGCCAGCAGTTTAAGTCAGGGGGCGGCTGGCTACACCTTC
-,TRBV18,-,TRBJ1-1,CASSSVTLGKGNTEAFF,TGTGCCAGCTCATCAGTGACCCTCGGTAAGGGGAACACTGAAGCTTTCTTT
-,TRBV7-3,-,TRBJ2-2,CASSVSLDGELFF,TGTGCCAGCAGCGTGTCACTTGATGGGGAGCTGTTTTTT
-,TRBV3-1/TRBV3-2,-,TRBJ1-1,CASSQDHSAAREAFF,TGTGCCAGCAGCCAAGATCACAGCGCGGCTCGGGAAGCTTTCTTT
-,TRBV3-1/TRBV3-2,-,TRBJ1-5,CASSPAGSYQPQHF,TGTGCCAGCAGCCCCGCAGGAAGCTATCAGCCCCAGCATTTT
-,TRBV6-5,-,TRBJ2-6,CASQSSGANVLTF,TGTGCCAGCCAAAGCTCTGGGGCCAACGTCCTGACTTTC
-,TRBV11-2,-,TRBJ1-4,CASSLLRTTNEKLFF,TGTGCCAGCAGCTTACTCAGAACAACTAATGAAAAACTGTTTTTT
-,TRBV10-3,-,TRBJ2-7,CAISQGAYEQYF,TGTGCCATCAGTCAGGGCGCCTACGAGCAGTACTTC
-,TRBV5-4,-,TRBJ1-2,CASSFVGQPYGYTF,TGTGCCAGCAGCTTTGTCGGACAGCCCTATGGCTACACCTTC
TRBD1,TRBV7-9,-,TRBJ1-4,CASSLGGTGAEKLFF,TGTGCCAGCAGCTTAGGCGGGACAGGGGCCGAAAAACTGTTTTTT
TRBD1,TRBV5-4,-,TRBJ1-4,CASSLGQGSGNEKLFF,TGTGCCAGCAGCTTGGGACAGGGGTCCGGTAATGAAAAACTGTTTTTT
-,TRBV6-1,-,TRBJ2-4,CASSEGRWGLAKNIQYF,TGTGCCAGCAGTGAAGGGAGGTGGGGATTAGCCAAAAACATTCAGTACTTC
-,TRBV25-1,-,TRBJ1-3,CASSVQGNTIYF,TGTGCCAGCAGTGTGCAAGGAAACACCATATATTTT
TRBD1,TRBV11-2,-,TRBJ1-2,CASSFGQATHGYTF,TGTGCCAGCAGCTTCGGACAGGCAACCCATGGCTACACCTTC
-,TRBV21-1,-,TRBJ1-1,CASSTGGRNTEAFF,TGTGCCAGCAGCACAGGGGGCAGGAACACTGAAGCTTTCTTT
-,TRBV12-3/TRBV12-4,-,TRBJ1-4,CASTPVGGEKLFF,TGTGCCAGCACCCCAGTCGGGGGCGAAAAACTGTTTTTT
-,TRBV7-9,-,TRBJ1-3,CASSLYSPGNTIYF,TGTGCCAGCAGCTTATATAGTCCTGGAAACACCATATATTTT
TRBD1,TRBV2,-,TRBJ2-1,CASSNERDRDLF,TGTGCCAGCAGTAATGAAAGGGACAGGGATCTCTTC
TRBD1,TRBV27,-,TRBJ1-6,CASSLRVTGKISPLHF,TGTGCCAGCAGTTTGAGGGTGACAGGGAAGATCTCACCCCTCCACTTT
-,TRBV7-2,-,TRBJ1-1,CASTPVGRGEAFF,TGTGCCAGCACCCCCGTGGGAAGAGGTGAAGCTTTCTTT
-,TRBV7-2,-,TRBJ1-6,CASSLEAVNSPLHF,TGTGCCAGCAGCTTAGAGGCAGTGAATTCACCCCTCCACTTT
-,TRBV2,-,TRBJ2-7,CASTPRGEVEQYF,TGTGCCAGCACCCCACGGGGTGAAGTAGAGCAGTACTTC
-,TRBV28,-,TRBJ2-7,CASSPTLYEQYF,TGTGCCAGCAGCCCTACCCTTTACGAGCAGTACTTC
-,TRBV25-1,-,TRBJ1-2,CASSVGPGGGYTF,TGTGCCAGCAGTGTGGGACCGGGGGGTGGCTACACCTTC
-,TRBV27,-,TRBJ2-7,CASTKRGGQDLNF,TGTGCCAGCACCAAAAGGGGGGGACAGGATTTGAACTTC
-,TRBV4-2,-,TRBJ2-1,CASSQGGPDPNEQFF,TGTGCCAGCAGCCAAGGGGGTCCAGACCCTAATGAGCAGTTCTTC
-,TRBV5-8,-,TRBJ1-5,CASSYGGGRTSSNQPQHF,TGTGCCAGCAGCTATGGCGGGGGGAGGACTTCTAGCAATCAGCCCCAGCATTTT
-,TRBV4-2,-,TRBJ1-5,CASSQDEKTNQPQHF,TGTGCCAGCAGCCAAGACGAGAAAACCAATCAGCCCCAGCATTTT
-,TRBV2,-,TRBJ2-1,CASRGDGYNEQFF,TGTGCCAGCAGGGGGGACGGGTACAATGAGCAGTTCTTC
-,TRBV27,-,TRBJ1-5,CASSFRGGNQPQHF,TGTGCCAGCAGTTTCCGGGGGGGCAATCAGCCCCAGCATTTT
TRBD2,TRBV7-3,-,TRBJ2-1,CASSLMAGTSGGGNEQFF,TGTGCCAGCAGCTTAATGGCCGGGACTAGCGGGGGTGGCAATGAGCAGTTCTTC
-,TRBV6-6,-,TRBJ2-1,CASSSVGSSYNEQFF,TGTGCCAGCAGTTCGGTGGGCAGCTCCTACAATGAGCAGTTCTTC
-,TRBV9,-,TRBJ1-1,CASSVVPYTEAFF,TGTGCCAGCAGCGTAGTCCCGTACACTGAAGCTTTCTTT
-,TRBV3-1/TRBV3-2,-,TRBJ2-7,CASSQAGVGLREQYF,TGTGCCAGCAGCCAAGCTGGTGTAGGGTTACGCGAGCAGTACTTC
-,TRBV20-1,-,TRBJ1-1,CSASGRAFF,TGCAGTGCTAGTGGTCGGGCTTTCTTT
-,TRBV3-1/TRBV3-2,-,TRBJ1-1,CASSQGPNTEAFF,TGTGCCAGCAGCCAAGGACCGAACACTGAAGCTTTCTTT
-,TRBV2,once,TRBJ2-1,CASSVEYNEQFF,TGTGCCAGCAGTGTAGAATACAATGAGCAGTTCTTC
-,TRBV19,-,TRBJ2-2,CASNRAGGELFF,TGTGCCAGTAACAGGGCCGGCGGGGAGCTGTTTTTT
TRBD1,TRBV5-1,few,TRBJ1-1,CASSLSTGGSTEAFF,TGCGCCAGCAGCTTGTCCACAGGGGGCAGCACTGAAGCTTTCTTT
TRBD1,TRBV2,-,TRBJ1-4,CASSRDRPTNEKLFF,TGTGCCAGCAGTAGGGACAGACCAACTAATGAAAAACTGTTTTTT
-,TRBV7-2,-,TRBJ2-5,CASSFGRQKETQYF,TGTGCCAGCAGCTTCGGCAGGCAGAAAGAGACCCAGTACTTC
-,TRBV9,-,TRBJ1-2,CASSVGSTYVNYGYTF,TGTGCCAGCAGCGTAGGGTCTACATACGTTAACTATGGCTACACCTTC
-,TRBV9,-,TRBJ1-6,CASSVGPSGQDSPLHF,TGTGCCAGCAGCGTAGGCCCGTCGGGGCAGGATTCACCCCTCCACTTT
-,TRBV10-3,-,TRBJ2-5,CAISESAGETQYF,TGTGCCATCAGTGAGTCGGCAGGGGAGACCCAGTACTTC
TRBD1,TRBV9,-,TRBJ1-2,CASSSQWTGESGYTF,TGTGCCAGCAGCTCCCAGTGGACAGGGGAAAGTGGCTACACCTTC